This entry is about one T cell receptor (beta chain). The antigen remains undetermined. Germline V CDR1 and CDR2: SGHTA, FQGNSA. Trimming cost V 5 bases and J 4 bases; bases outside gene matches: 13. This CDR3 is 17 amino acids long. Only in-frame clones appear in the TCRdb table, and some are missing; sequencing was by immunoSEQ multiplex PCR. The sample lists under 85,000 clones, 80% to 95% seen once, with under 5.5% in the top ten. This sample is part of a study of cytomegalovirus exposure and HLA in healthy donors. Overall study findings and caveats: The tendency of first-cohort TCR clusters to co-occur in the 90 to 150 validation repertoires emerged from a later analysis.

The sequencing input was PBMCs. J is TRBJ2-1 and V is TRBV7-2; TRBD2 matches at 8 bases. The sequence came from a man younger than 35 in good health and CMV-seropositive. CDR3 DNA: TGTGCCAGCAGCGTGGGAGCGGGAGCTAATCTATACAATGAGCAGTTCTTC. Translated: CASSVGAGANLYNEQFF.